Presented here are 10 T cell receptor beta chains from one specimen sequenced in a study of T cells in Graves' hyperthyroidism and ophthalmopathy. RNA transcripts gave rise to amplified TCR beta CDR3 regions. HTBI primers were employed in a first-round RT-PCR of the TCR CDR3. TCRdb independently ran MiXCR on the multiplex PCR reads; one entry per CDR3 protein. The table records 310,000 or so distinct CDR3 sequences, about 18% of them present only once. The sequenced sample was blood. Receptors were obtained from a woman aged 55-75 years with Graves' ophthalmopathy.

This clonotype was recorded a few times. The rearrangement uses TRBV5-6 and TRBJ2-1, with 7 bases identical to TRBD1. The length of the CDR3 is 14 residues. Germline loops: CDR1 SGHDT, CDR2 YYEEEE. With 2 bases clipped from V and 7 bases from J, the junction kept 6 bases outside the gene matches. CDR3 in amino acids: CASSFRDSLNEQFF. CDR3 nucleotides: TGTGCCAGCAGCTTCCGGGACAGCCTTAATGAGCAGTTCTTC.

Comments on this clonotype: One base away lies a much larger clone, so this may be a sequencing read error. The chain recombines TRBV6-1 with TRBJ2-5, with 8 bases that match TRBD1. The CDR3 spans 14 residues. Germline V lookup: CDR1 MNHNS, CDR2 SASEGT. The CDR3 coding sequence is TGTGCCAGCGGTGACAGGGGTCTCCGAGAGACCCAGTACTTC. Its translation is CASGDRGLRETQYF.

This clonotype appeared many times. The chain uses TRBV28 and TRBJ1-4; weak D call: TRBD1 (5 bases). Trimming took off 2 bases at V and 8 bases at J, with 12 bases between the two ends. The V gene's germline CDR1 is MDHEN and CDR2 SYDVKM. The CDR3 runs to 14 residues. CDR3 bases: TGTGCCAGCAGTTTAGAGTTCCGGGGCGAAAAACTGTTTTTT. As protein: CASSLEFRGEKLFF. Full variable domain (remainder filled in from reference TRBV28 and TRBJ1-4): DVKVTQSSRYLVKRTGEKVFLECVQDMDHENMFWYRQDPGLGLRLIYFSYDVKMKEKGDIPEGYSVSREKKERFSLILESASTNQTSMYLCASSLEFRGEKLFFGSGTQLSVL.

This clonotype turned up a few times. The J gene is TRBJ1-5, the V gene TRBV5-1, with D unclear. The V end was cut by 3 bases, the J end by 4 bases, with 11 bases between. Germline-derived CDR1 and CDR2 are SGHRS and YFSETQ. The CDR3 length is 14 residues. The CDR3, as DNA: TGCGCCAGCAGCTCTGACTTCGGGAATCAGCCCCAGCATTTT. Its protein is CASSSDFGNQPQHF. Full variable domain (outside the CDR3, taken from reference TRBV5-1 and TRBJ1-5): KAGVTQTPRYLIKTRGQQVTLSCSPISGHRSVSWYQQTPGQGLQFLFEYFSETQRNKGNFPGRFSGRQFSNSRSEMNVSTLELGDSALYLCASSSDFGNQPQHFGDGTRLSIL.

The chain joins TRBV7-2 to TRBJ2-4, with 7 bases that match TRBD1. The junction had 9 bases not matched to a gene; V was cut back by 2 bases and J by 2 bases. Germline V gene sequence: CDR1 SGHTA, CDR2 FQGNSA. This CDR3 is 17 amino acids long. CDR3 sequence reads: CASSLSGDRATKNIQYF. CDR3 coding DNA: TGTGCCAGCAGCTTATCCGGCGACAGGGCTACCAAAAACATTCAGTACTTC.

For this clonotype: A much more abundant neighbour one base away suggests this may be a read error. The rearrangement links TRBV15 to TRBJ1-4; D remains ambiguous. CDR1 is LNHNV, CDR2 YYDKDF, per germline (reference sequence). CDR3 length: 15 residues. CDR3 region: CTTSRSYALNEKLFF. The CDR3, as DNA: TGTACCACCAGCAGGAGTTACGCGTTGAATGAAAAACTGTTTTTT.

At least ten counts were recorded for this clonotype. The chain couples TRBV5-1 to TRBJ1-4, with a possible D match to TRBD1 (5 bases). This CDR3 has 13 amino acids. CDR1 and CDR2 (germline): SGHRS, YFSETQ. V was pared by 0 bases and J by 5 bases, with 5 bases between. CDR3 in DNA: TGCGCCAGCAGCTTGGACAGGAATGAAAAACTGTTTTTT. Encoded protein: CASSLDRNEKLFF.

V is TRBV7-9 and J is TRBJ2-7; tentatively, D is TRBD1 or TRBD2 (6 bases each). V lost 5 bases to trimming and J lost 2 bases, with 16 bases between them. The germline V gene encodes CDR1 SEHNR and CDR2 FQNEAQ (reference sequence). This CDR3 contains 15 residues. CDR3 DNA sequence: TGTGCCAGCAGCAAACGGGAGACAGGAACCTACGAGCAGTACTTC. Residues: CASSKRETGTYEQYF.

The V call is TRBV6-2 or TRBV6-3, the J call TRBJ2-1, with D perhaps TRBD2 (5 bases). CDR3 length: 12 residues. V dropped 6 bases and J dropped 8 bases, with 11 bases sitting between them. The germline V gene encodes CDR1 MNHEY and CDR2 SVGEGT. The CDR3 bases are TGTGCCAGCAGCCGACACGGGGATGAGCAGTTCTTC. This sequence encodes CASSRHGDEQFF.

The J gene is TRBJ2-5, the V gene TRBV5-1; 8 positions match TRBD2. Germline loops: CDR1 SGHRS, CDR2 YFSETQ. The CDR3 sequence is 13 residues long. The J segment lost 7 bases and the V segment lost 7 bases, leaving 9 bases of the junction unmatched. Written as DNA, the CDR3 is TGCGCCAGCGCACTCGGGGGGGAAGGGACCCAGTACTTC. Encoded protein: CASALGGEGTQYF.